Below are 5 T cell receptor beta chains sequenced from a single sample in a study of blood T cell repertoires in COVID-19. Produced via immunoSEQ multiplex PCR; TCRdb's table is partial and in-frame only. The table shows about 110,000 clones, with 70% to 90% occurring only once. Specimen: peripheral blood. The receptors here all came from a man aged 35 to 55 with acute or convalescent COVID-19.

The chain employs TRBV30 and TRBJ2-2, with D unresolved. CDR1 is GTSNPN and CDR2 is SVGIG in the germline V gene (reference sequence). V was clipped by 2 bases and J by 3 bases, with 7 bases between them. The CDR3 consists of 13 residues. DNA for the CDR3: TGTGCCTGGAGTCTTAGTTACACCGGGGAGCTGTTTTTT. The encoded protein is CAWSLSYTGELFF. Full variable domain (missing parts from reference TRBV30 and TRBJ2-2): SQTIHQWPATLVQPVGSPLSLECTVEGTSNPNLYWYRQAAGRGLQLLFYSVGIGQISSEVPQNLSASRPQDRQFILSSKKLLLSDSGFYLCAWSLSYTGELFFGEGSRLTVL.

The DNA of the CDR3 is TGTGCCAGCAGCCTACTACAGGGGCCAGATACGCAGTATTTT. It codes for CASSLLQGPDTQYF. This rearrangement joins TRBV9 to TRBJ2-3; 7 positions agree with TRBD1. Germline-derived CDR1 and CDR2 are SGDLS and YYNGEE. The CDR3 runs to 14 residues. V shed 4 bases, J shed 4 bases, and the junction held 6 bases outside the gene matches.

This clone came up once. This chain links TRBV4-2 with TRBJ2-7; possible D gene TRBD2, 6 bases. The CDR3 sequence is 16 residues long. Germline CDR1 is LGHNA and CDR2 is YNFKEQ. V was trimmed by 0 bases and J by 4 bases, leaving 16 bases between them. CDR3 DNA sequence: TGTGCCAGCAGCCAAGATCCGGAGCGGGTTTGGTACGAGCAGTACTTC. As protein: CASSQDPERVWYEQYF.

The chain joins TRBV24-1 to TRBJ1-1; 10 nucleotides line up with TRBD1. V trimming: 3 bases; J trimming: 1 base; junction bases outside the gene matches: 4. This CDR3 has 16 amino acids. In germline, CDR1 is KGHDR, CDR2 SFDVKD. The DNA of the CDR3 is TGTGCCACCAGTGATAGCCGGGACAGGGGGAACACTGAAGCTTTCTTT. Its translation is CATSDSRDRGNTEAFF.

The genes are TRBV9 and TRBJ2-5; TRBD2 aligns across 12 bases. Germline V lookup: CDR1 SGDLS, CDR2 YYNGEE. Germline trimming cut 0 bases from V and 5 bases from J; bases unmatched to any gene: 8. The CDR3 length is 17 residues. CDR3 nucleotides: TGTGCCAGCAGCGTAGCCGACCTAGCGGGGGGGCATGAGACCCAGTACTTC. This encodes CASSVADLAGGHETQYF.